The 7 T cell receptor beta chains in this list originate from one sample, sequenced in a study of cytomegalovirus exposure and HLA in healthy donors. Both 60 Vbeta primers and 13 Jbeta primers went into the PCR. Method: immunoSEQ multiplex PCR; TCRdb's copy keeps in-frame clones and lacks some. The listing records 150,000 to 200,000 clones. Sequencing used PBMCs. The origin of the receptors is a young man in good health and CMV-seronegative.

As DNA, the CDR3 is TGCGCCAGCAGCTTGGTAGGGGTAAGAGACGAGCAGTACTTC. Encoded protein: CASSLVGVRDEQYF. The chain uses TRBV5-1 and TRBJ2-5; weak D call: TRBD1 (5 bases). The end of the DNA aligns better with TRBJ2-7, so the J call may be wrong. The CDR3 totals 14 residues. Germline CDR1 SGHRS, CDR2 YFSETQ.

The chain employs TRBV9 and TRBJ2-7; TRBD1 might be the D (7 bases). CDR3 length equals 15 residues. V dropped 0 bases and J dropped 5 bases, with 15 bases sitting between them. Germline V gene data show CDR1 as SGDLS and CDR2 as YYNGEE. The CDR3 here is CASSVGRGRVHEQYF. In nucleotides, the CDR3 is TGTGCCAGCAGCGTAGGGAGGGGGCGAGTCCACGAGCAGTACTTC.

This chain joins TRBV5-1 and TRBJ1-2; 12 bases are shared with TRBD1. The length of the CDR3 is 15 residues. V was pared by 0 bases and J by 8 bases, with 5 bases of the junction left unmatched. CDR1 is SGHRS and CDR2 is YFSETQ in the germline V gene. As DNA, the CDR3 is TGCGCCAGCAGCTTGGCGGGACAGGGGGCGAAGGGCTACACCTTC. Amino acid sequence: CASSLAGQGAKGYTF. Filled out from reference TRBV5-1 and TRBJ1-2, the complete variable domain reads KAGVTQTPRYLIKTRGQQVTLSCSPISGHRSVSWYQQTPGQGLQFLFEYFSETQRNKGNFPGRFSGRQFSNSRSEMNVSTLELGDSALYLCASSLAGQGAKGYTFGSGTRLTVV.

This chain joins TRBV19 and TRBJ1-1; D may be TRBD1 (5 bases). The V gene's germline CDR1 is LNHDA and CDR2 SQIVND (reference sequence). The CDR3 totals 14 residues. The V end was cut by 10 bases, the J end by 0 bases, with 15 bases between. The DNA of the CDR3 is TGTGCCACCTACCCCCGGGGGATGAACACTGAAGCTTTCTTT. This codes for CATYPRGMNTEAFF.

CDR3 nucleotides: TGTGCCAGCAGCCCTCCCGGGACAGACTACCCCCTTAATGAAAAACTGTTTTTT. Amino acids: CASSPPGTDYPLNEKLFF. The chain is built from TRBV5-6 and TRBJ1-4; the match to TRBD1 covers 7 bases. The V gene's germline CDR1 is SGHDT and CDR2 YYEEEE. Trimming at V came to 4 bases and at J to 4 bases, leaving 16 bases not matched to a gene. The CDR3 loop spans 18 amino acids.

This chain joins TRBV10-2 and TRBJ2-1, with 10 nucleotides matching TRBD2. The V segment lost 4 bases and the J segment 4 bases; nucleotides outside the gene matches: 4. In germline, CDR1 is WSHSY, CDR2 SAAADI. CDR3 length: 15 amino acids. CDR3: CASSGGLAEYNEQFF. The DNA of the CDR3 is TGCGCCAGCAGTGGCGGACTAGCGGAGTACAATGAGCAGTTCTTC.

The chain has TRBV4-2 and TRBJ2-1; 9 bases are shared with TRBD1. CDR3 length: 18 amino acids. Germline CDR1 reads LGHNA; CDR2 reads YNFKEQ. With 0 bases clipped from V and 4 bases from J, the junction kept 10 bases outside the gene matches. This chain's CDR3 is CASSQDSTGQGFYNEQFF. The CDR3 DNA reads TGTGCCAGCAGCCAAGATTCCACGGGACAGGGATTTTACAATGAGCAGTTCTTC.